This is a list of T cell receptor beta chains from one sample in a study of cytomegalovirus exposure and HLA in healthy donors. Method: immunoSEQ multiplex PCR; TCRdb's copy keeps in-frame clones and lacks some. The sample consists of approximately 250,000 clones, 70% to 90% of them appearing once. The sample was PBMCs. The receptors were gathered from a girl between 2 and 10 years old in good health and CMV-seronegative. Both conserved end residues are part of each CDR3. A D gene is named only where the DNA matches it firmly. Clone size appears in some rows only: once, few, many, or a class for an expanded clone.

clone_size: NA; d_call: TRBD1; v_call: TRBV30; j_call: TRBJ2-2; cdr3_aa: CAFTGGGTGELFF; cdr3_nt: TGTGCCTTTACAGGGGGCGGCACCGGGGAGCTGTTTTTT
clone_size: NA; d_call: TRBD2; v_call: TRBV2; j_call: TRBJ2-7; cdr3_aa: CASTTSGGYYEQYF; cdr3_nt: TGTGCCAGCACCACTAGCGGGGGGTACTACGAGCAGTACTTC
clone_size: once; d_call: NA; v_call: TRBV6-6; j_call: TRBJ2-7; cdr3_aa: CASSYSGVYKQYF; cdr3_nt: TGTGCCAGCAGTTACTCCGGGGTTTACAAGCAGTACTTC
clone_size: NA; d_call: NA; v_call: TRBV6-5; j_call: TRBJ1-1; cdr3_aa: CASSDSSHTEAFF; cdr3_nt: TGTGCCAGCAGCGACAGTTCCCACACTGAAGCTTTCTTT
clone_size: NA; d_call: NA; v_call: TRBV14; j_call: TRBJ1-2; cdr3_aa: CASSRRGTSNYGYTF; cdr3_nt: TGTGCCAGCAGCCGAAGAGGGACTTCCAACTATGGCTACACCTTC
clone_size: few; d_call: TRBD1; v_call: TRBV11-2; j_call: TRBJ1-2; cdr3_aa: CASSSPYRGGYTF; cdr3_nt: TGTGCCAGCAGCTCCCCCTACAGGGGTGGCTACACCTTC
clone_size: NA; d_call: NA; v_call: TRBV27; j_call: TRBJ2-7; cdr3_aa: CASSPEGAAYEQYF; cdr3_nt: TGTGCCAGCAGCCCGGAGGGAGCCGCCTACGAGCAGTACTTC
clone_size: NA; d_call: NA; v_call: TRBV6-4; j_call: TRBJ1-1; cdr3_aa: CASSDSGDSATEAFF; cdr3_nt: TGTGCCAGCAGTGACTCCGGGGACTCCGCCACTGAAGCTTTCTTT
clone_size: NA; d_call: TRBD1; v_call: TRBV10-3; j_call: TRBJ2-2; cdr3_aa: CAISLRRQGNTGELFF; cdr3_nt: TGTGCCATCAGCCTCCGCCGACAGGGGAACACCGGGGAGCTGTTTTTT
clone_size: few; d_call: NA; v_call: TRBV27; j_call: TRBJ2-1; cdr3_aa: CASSLAGAIYNEQFF; cdr3_nt: TGTGCCAGCAGTTTAGCAGGGGCGATCTACAATGAGCAGTTCTTC
clone_size: NA; d_call: NA; v_call: TRBV20-1; j_call: TRBJ1-2; cdr3_aa: CSARGRGEDTF; cdr3_nt: TGCAGTGCTAGAGGCCGAGGTGAGGACACCTTC
clone_size: NA; d_call: TRBD1; v_call: TRBV29-1; j_call: TRBJ2-2; cdr3_aa: CSVAGDRGPSTGELFF; cdr3_nt: TGCAGCGTTGCGGGGGACAGGGGGCCGAGCACCGGGGAGCTGTTTTTT
clone_size: once; d_call: TRBD1; v_call: TRBV19; j_call: TRBJ1-5; cdr3_aa: CASSITGGGNQPQHF; cdr3_nt: TGTGCCAGTAGTATAACAGGGGGAGGTAATCAGCCCCAGCATTTT
clone_size: NA; d_call: NA; v_call: TRBV18; j_call: TRBJ2-2; cdr3_aa: CASSPSLAGAAGELFF; cdr3_nt: TGTGCCAGCTCACCATCTCTGGCAGGGGCCGCCGGGGAGCTGTTTTTT
clone_size: NA; d_call: TRBD1; v_call: TRBV7-8; j_call: TRBJ1-2; cdr3_aa: CASSPTGYYGYTF; cdr3_nt: TGTGCCAGCAGCCCGACAGGGTACTATGGCTACACCTTC
clone_size: few; d_call: NA; v_call: TRBV4-2; j_call: TRBJ2-1; cdr3_aa: CASSPAGGTYNEQFF; cdr3_nt: TGTGCCAGCAGCCCGGCCGGCGGGACTTACAATGAGCAGTTCTTC
clone_size: NA; d_call: TRBD2; v_call: TRBV5-1; j_call: TRBJ2-1; cdr3_aa: CASSLMAGDEQFF; cdr3_nt: TGCGCCAGCAGCTTGATGGCGGGGGATGAGCAGTTCTTC
clone_size: NA; d_call: NA; v_call: TRBV19; j_call: TRBJ1-2; cdr3_aa: CASSTEIVPNYGYTF; cdr3_nt: TGTGCCAGTAGTACGGAGATTGTACCTAACTATGGCTACACCTTC
clone_size: NA; d_call: TRBD2; v_call: TRBV11-2; j_call: TRBJ2-1; cdr3_aa: CASSLPGLASDEQFF; cdr3_nt: TGTGCCAGCAGCTTACCGGGACTAGCCTCGGATGAGCAGTTCTTC
clone_size: NA; d_call: NA; v_call: TRBV4-2; j_call: TRBJ2-7; cdr3_aa: CASSQWASVSYEQYF; cdr3_nt: TGTGCCAGCAGCCAATGGGCTAGCGTCTCCTACGAGCAGTACTTC
clone_size: NA; d_call: NA; v_call: TRBV25-1; j_call: TRBJ1-1; cdr3_aa: CASSRGGRAFF; cdr3_nt: TGTGCCAGCAGTCGGGGGGGCCGGGCTTTCTTT
clone_size: NA; d_call: TRBD1; v_call: TRBV7-9; j_call: TRBJ1-1; cdr3_aa: CASGGQKNTEAFF; cdr3_nt: TGTGCCAGCGGGGGACAGAAGAACACTGAAGCTTTCTTT
clone_size: NA; d_call: TRBD2; v_call: TRBV5-1; j_call: TRBJ2-7; cdr3_aa: CASSLRGLAGASSYEQYF; cdr3_nt: TGCGCCAGCAGCCTGAGGGGACTAGCGGGGGCCAGCTCCTACGAGCAGTACTTC
clone_size: NA; d_call: NA; v_call: TRBV25-1; j_call: TRBJ2-5; cdr3_aa: CASSELGGVWETQYF; cdr3_nt: TGTGCCAGCAGTGAATTAGGGGGGGTTTGGGAGACCCAGTACTTC
clone_size: NA; d_call: TRBD2; v_call: TRBV5-1; j_call: TRBJ2-1; cdr3_aa: CASSFIAGDVDEQFF; cdr3_nt: TGCGCCAGCAGCTTTATAGCGGGAGACGTCGATGAGCAGTTCTTC
clone_size: NA; d_call: NA; v_call: TRBV11-3; j_call: TRBJ1-1; cdr3_aa: CASSLKRGTEAFF; cdr3_nt: TGTGCCAGCAGCCTTAAAAGGGGCACTGAAGCTTTCTTT
clone_size: NA; d_call: TRBD2; v_call: TRBV7-9; j_call: TRBJ2-3; cdr3_aa: CASSPRLAGADTQYF; cdr3_nt: TGTGCCAGCAGCCCTCGACTAGCGGGAGCAGATACGCAGTATTTT
clone_size: NA; d_call: NA; v_call: TRBV6-5; j_call: TRBJ1-2; cdr3_aa: CASSRNPSRGYTF; cdr3_nt: TGTGCCAGCAGCCGGAACCCGAGCAGGGGCTACACCTTC
clone_size: NA; d_call: TRBD1; v_call: TRBV7-9; j_call: TRBJ1-3; cdr3_aa: CASSPGGFGNTIYF; cdr3_nt: TGTGCCAGCAGCCCAGGGGGGTTCGGAAACACCATATATTTT